The T cell receptor beta chain under discussion was sequenced for a study of siplizumab effects on memory and regulatory T cells. The study, taken as a whole, reports: Major contributors to the alloresponse seemed to be naive T cells, which also appeared more diverse than memory cells. Tracing alloreactive clones into unstimulated subsets worked for only a minor fraction of them.

This table comes from immunoSEQ multiplex PCR, and its TCRdb copy is limited to in-frame clones, with some not included. This sample yields 75,000 to 100,000 clones, of which 90% to 95% are seen a single time; 1.3% belongs to the top ten. Trimming removed 6 bases from V and 0 bases from J, with 15 bases in between. Germline assignment: CDR1 SEHNR and CDR2 FQNEAQ (reference sequence). The CDR3 length is 16 residues. The table lists this clone with a count of one. The antigen remains unidentified. The sequence was collected from a human donor in good health. This chain connects TRBV7-9 to TRBJ2-1; maybe TRBD2 (6 bases). The sequenced sample consisted of non-Treg CD4+ T cells sorted from blood. CDR3 sequence reads: CASRPNSGLSYNEQFF. The DNA for the CDR3 is TGTGCCAGCAGGCCCAATAGCGGACTCTCCTACAATGAGCAGTTCTTC.